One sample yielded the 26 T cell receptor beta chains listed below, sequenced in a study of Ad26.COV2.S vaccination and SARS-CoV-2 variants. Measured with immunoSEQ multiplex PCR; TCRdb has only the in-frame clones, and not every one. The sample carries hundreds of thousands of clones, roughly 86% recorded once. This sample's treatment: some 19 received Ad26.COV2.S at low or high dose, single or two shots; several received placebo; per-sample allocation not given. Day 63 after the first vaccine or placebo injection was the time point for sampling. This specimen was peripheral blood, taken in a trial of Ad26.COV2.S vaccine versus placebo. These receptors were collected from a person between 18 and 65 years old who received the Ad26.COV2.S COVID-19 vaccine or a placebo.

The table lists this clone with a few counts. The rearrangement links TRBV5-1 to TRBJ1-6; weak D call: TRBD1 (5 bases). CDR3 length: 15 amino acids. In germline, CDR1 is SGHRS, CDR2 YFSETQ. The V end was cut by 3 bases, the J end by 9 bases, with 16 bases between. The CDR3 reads CASSSDSSLGSPLHF. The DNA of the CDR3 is TGCGCCAGCAGCTCTGACAGTTCCCTCGGTTCACCCCTCCACTTT.

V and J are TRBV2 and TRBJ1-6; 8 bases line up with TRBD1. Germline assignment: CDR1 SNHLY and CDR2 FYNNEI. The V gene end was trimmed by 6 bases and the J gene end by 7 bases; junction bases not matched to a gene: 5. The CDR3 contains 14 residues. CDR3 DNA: TGTGCCAGCAGCGGACAGGGAACCAATTCACCCCTCCACTTT. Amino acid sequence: CASSGQGTNSPLHF.

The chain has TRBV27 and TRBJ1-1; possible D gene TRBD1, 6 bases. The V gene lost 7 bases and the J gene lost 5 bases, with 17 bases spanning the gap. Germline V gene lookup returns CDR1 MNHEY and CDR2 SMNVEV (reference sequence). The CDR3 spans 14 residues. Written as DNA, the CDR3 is TGTGCCAGCACCGTCAAGGGGGGAGGTACTGAAGCTTTCTTT. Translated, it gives CASTVKGGGTEAFF.

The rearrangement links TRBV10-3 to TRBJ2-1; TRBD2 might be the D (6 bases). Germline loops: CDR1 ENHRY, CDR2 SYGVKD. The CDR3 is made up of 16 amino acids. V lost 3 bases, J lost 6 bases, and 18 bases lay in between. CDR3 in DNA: TGTGCCATCAGTGACCCCGGGACTCATGGAGGCAATGAGCAGTTCTTC. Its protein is CAISDPGTHGGNEQFF.

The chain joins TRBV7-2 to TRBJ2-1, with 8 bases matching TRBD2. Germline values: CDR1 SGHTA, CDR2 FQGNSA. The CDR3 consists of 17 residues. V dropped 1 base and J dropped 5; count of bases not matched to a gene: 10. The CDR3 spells CASSLVSRGGPNNEQFF. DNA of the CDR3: TGTGCCAGCAGCTTAGTGTCTCGCGGGGGGCCAAACAATGAGCAGTTCTTC.

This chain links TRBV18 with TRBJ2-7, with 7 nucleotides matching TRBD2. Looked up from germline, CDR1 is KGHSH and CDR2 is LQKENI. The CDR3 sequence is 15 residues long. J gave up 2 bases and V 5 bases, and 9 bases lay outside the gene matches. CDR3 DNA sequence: TGTGCCAGCTCAAACTCAGCTAGCGGACCCTACGAGCAGTACTTC. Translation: CASSNSASGPYEQYF.

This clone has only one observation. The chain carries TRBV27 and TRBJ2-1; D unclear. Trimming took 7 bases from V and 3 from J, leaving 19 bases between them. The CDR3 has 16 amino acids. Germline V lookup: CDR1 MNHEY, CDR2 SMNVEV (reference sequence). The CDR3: CASISQARSGYNEQFF. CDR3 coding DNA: TGTGCCAGCATATCCCAGGCGAGGTCTGGCTACAATGAGCAGTTCTTC.

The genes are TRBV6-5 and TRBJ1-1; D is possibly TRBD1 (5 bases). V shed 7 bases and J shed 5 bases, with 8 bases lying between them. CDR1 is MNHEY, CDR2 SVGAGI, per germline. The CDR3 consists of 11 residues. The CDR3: CASTRGTEAFF. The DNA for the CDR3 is TGTGCCAGCACCCGGGGGACTGAAGCTTTCTTT.

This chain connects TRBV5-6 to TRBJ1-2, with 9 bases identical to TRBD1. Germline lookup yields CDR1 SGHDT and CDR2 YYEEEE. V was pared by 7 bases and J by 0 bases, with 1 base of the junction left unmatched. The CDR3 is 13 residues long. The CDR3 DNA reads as TGTGCCAGCGGGACAGGGACTAACTATGGCTACACCTTC. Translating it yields CASGTGTNYGYTF.

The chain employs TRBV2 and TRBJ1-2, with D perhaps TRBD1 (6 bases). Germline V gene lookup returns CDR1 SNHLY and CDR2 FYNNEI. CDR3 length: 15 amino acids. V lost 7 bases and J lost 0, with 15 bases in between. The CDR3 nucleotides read TGTGCCAGCACTGCCTGGGCAGGGGCTAACTATGGCTACACCTTC. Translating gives CASTAWAGANYGYTF.

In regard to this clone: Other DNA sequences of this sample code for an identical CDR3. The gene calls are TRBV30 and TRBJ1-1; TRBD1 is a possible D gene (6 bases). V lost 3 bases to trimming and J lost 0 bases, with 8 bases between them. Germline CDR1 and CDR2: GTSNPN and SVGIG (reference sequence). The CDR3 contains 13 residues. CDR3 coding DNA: TGTGCCTGGAGCCGGACAGTGAACACTGAAGCTTTCTTT. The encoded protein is CAWSRTVNTEAFF.

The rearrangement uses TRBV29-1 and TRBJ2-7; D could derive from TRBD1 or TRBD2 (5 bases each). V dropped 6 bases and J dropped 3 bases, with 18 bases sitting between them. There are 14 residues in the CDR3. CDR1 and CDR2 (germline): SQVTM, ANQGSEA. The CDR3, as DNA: TGCAGCGTCGTTAGGGGAGACAGAGGCTACGAGCAGTACTTC. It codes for CSVVRGDRGYEQYF.

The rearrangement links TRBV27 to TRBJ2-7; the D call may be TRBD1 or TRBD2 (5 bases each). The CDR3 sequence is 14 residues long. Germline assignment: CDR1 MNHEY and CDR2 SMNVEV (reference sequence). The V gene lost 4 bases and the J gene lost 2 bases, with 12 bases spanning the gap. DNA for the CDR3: TGTGCCAGCAGTTCATGGGACGGCGCCTACGAGCAGTACTTC. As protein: CASSSWDGAYEQYF.

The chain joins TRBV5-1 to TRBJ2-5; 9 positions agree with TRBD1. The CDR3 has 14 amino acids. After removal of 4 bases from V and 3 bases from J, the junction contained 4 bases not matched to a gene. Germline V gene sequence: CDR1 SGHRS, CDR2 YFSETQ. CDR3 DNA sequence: TGCGCCAGCAGCCAACGGGACAGGGAAGAGACCCAGTACTTC. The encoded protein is CASSQRDREETQYF.

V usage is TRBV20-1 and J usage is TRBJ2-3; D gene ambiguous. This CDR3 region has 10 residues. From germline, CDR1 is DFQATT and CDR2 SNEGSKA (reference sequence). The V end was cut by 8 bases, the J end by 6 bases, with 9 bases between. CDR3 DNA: TGCAGTTCCCAGTTGGATACGCAGTATTTT. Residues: CSSQLDTQYF.

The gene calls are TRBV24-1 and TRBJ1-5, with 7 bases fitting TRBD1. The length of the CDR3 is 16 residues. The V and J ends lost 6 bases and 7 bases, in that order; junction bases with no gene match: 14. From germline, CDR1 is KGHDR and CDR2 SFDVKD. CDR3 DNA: TGTGCCACCAGTAGACTAAGGGGACAGACTTTCCAGCCCCAGCATTTT. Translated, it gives CATSRLRGQTFQPQHF.

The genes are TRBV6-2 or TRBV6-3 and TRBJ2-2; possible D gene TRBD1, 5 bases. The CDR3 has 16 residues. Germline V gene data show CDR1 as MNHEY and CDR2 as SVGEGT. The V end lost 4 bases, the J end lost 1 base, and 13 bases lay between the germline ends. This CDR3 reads CASSSLTERNTGELFF. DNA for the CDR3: TGTGCCAGCAGTTCCCTGACAGAAAGGAACACCGGGGAGCTGTTTTTT.

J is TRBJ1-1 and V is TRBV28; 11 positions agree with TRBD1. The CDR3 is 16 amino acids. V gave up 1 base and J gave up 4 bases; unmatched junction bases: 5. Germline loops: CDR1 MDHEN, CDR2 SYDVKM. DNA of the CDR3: TGTGCCAGCAGTTTATCGGGACAGGGGGGTGGCACTGAAGCTTTCTTT. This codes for CASSLSGQGGGTEAFF.

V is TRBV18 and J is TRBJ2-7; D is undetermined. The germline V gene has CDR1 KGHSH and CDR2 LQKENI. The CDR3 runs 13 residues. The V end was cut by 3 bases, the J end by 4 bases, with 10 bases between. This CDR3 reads CASSPVKEYEQYF. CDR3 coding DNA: TGTGCCAGCTCACCCGTTAAAGAGTACGAGCAGTACTTC.

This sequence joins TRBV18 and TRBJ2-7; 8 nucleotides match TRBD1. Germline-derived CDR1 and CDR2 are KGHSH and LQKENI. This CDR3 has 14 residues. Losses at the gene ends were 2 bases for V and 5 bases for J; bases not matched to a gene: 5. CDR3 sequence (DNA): TGTGCCAGCTCACCAAGAGACAGGGGCCACGAGCAGTACTTC. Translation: CASSPRDRGHEQYF.

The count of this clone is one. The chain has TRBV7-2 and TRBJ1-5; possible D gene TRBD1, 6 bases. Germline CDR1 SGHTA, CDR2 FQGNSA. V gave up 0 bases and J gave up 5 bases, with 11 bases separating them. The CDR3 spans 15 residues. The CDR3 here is CASSLAGGNYQPQHF. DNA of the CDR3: TGTGCCAGCAGCTTAGCGGGGGGCAACTATCAGCCCCAGCATTTT.

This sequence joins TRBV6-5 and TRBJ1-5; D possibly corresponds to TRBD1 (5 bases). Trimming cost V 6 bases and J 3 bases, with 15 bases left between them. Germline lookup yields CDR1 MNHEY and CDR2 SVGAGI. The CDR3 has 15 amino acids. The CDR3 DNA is TGTGCCAGCAGGAACTTACAGGTCTACAATCAGCCCCAGCATTTT. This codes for CASRNLQVYNQPQHF.

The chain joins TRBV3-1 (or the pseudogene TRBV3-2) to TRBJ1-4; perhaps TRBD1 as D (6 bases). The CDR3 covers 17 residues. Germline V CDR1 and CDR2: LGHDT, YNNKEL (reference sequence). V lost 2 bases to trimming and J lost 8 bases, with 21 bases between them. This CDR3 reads CASSQSRGIFPEEKLFF. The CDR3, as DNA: TGTGCCAGCAGCCAAAGCAGGGGCATTTTCCCTGAGGAAAAACTGTTTTTT.

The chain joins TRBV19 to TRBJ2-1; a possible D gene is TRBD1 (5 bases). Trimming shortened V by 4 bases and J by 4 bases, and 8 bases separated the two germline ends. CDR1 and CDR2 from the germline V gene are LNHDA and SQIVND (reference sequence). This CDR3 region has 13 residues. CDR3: CASSRTSYNEQFF. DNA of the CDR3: TGTGCCAGTAGTAGGACATCTTACAATGAGCAGTTCTTC.

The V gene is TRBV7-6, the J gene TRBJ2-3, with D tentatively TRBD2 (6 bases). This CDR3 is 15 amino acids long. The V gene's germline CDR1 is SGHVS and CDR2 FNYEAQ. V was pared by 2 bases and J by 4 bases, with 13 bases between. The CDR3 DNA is TGTGCCAGCAGCTTAAGCGGGCGGCGGGCAGATACGCAGTATTTT. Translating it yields CASSLSGRRADTQYF.

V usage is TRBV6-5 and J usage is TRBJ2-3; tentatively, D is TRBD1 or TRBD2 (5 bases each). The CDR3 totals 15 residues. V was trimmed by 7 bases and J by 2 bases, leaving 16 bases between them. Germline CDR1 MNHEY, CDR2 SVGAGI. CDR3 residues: CASIRGPSFTDTQYF. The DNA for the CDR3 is TGTGCCAGCATTCGGGGCCCCTCATTCACAGATACGCAGTATTTT.